Listed below are T cell receptor beta chains from one sample, sequenced in a study of control samples from healthy donors and cancer patients. The protocol was immunoSEQ multiplex PCR, while the TCRdb copy is restricted to in-frame clones and leaves out a portion. The table lists some 70,000 clones, 65% to 85% of them singletons. The sample consisted of blood. The receptors originated from a man aged 55 to 70 in good health. Both conserved end residues are part of each CDR3. The D gene is left open where the match is weak. The size of a clone is reported for some rows only, either as once, few or many, or as a class for expanded clones.

D gene: TRBD1; V gene: TRBV2; J gene: TRBJ1-5; clone size: NA; CDR3 protein: CASSARTGNNQPQHF; CDR3 DNA: TGTGCCAGCAGCGCTCGGACAGGGAACAATCAGCCCCAGCATTTT
D gene: NA; V gene: TRBV11-2; J gene: TRBJ2-5; clone size: few; CDR3 protein: CASSREHSETQYF; CDR3 DNA: TGTGCCAGCAGCAGAGAGCATTCGGAGACCCAGTACTTC
D gene: NA; V gene: TRBV7-9; J gene: TRBJ1-5; clone size: once; CDR3 protein: CASSLGLNQPQHF; CDR3 DNA: TGTGCCAGCAGCTTAGGGCTCAATCAGCCCCAGCATTTT
D gene: NA; V gene: TRBV11-1; J gene: TRBJ2-3; clone size: NA; CDR3 protein: CASGRELRTDTQYF; CDR3 DNA: TGTGCCAGCGGTCGGGAGTTGCGCACAGATACGCAGTATTTT
D gene: NA; V gene: TRBV11-2; J gene: TRBJ2-7; clone size: NA; CDR3 protein: CASSRAYEQYF; CDR3 DNA: TGTGCCAGCAGCCGAGCCTACGAGCAGTACTTC
D gene: NA; V gene: TRBV6-5; J gene: TRBJ1-4; clone size: NA; CDR3 protein: CASSSDGRTNEKLFF; CDR3 DNA: TGTGCCAGCAGTTCTGACGGGAGAACTAATGAAAAACTGTTTTTT
D gene: NA; V gene: TRBV4-2; J gene: TRBJ1-1; clone size: NA; CDR3 protein: CASSQDLMREAFF; CDR3 DNA: TGTGCCAGCAGCCAAGACCTTATGCGGGAAGCTTTCTTT
D gene: NA; V gene: TRBV14; J gene: TRBJ2-7; clone size: NA; CDR3 protein: CASSQTPAQRYF; CDR3 DNA: TGTGCCAGCAGCCAAACACCCGCCCAACGGTACTTC
D gene: NA; V gene: TRBV6-2/TRBV6-3; J gene: TRBJ2-3; clone size: NA; CDR3 protein: CASSYPSSASTDTQYF; CDR3 DNA: TGTGCCAGCAGTTACCCAAGTAGCGCCAGCACAGATACGCAGTATTTT
D gene: NA; V gene: TRBV12-3/TRBV12-4; J gene: TRBJ2-7; clone size: NA; CDR3 protein: CASREGLIGQQYF; CDR3 DNA: TGTGCCAGCAGAGAGGGACTTATTGGACAGCAGTACTTC
D gene: TRBD1; V gene: TRBV28; J gene: TRBJ2-1; clone size: NA; CDR3 protein: CASSPGTGSYNEQFF; CDR3 DNA: TGTGCCAGCAGTCCCGGGACAGGGAGCTACAATGAGCAGTTCTTC